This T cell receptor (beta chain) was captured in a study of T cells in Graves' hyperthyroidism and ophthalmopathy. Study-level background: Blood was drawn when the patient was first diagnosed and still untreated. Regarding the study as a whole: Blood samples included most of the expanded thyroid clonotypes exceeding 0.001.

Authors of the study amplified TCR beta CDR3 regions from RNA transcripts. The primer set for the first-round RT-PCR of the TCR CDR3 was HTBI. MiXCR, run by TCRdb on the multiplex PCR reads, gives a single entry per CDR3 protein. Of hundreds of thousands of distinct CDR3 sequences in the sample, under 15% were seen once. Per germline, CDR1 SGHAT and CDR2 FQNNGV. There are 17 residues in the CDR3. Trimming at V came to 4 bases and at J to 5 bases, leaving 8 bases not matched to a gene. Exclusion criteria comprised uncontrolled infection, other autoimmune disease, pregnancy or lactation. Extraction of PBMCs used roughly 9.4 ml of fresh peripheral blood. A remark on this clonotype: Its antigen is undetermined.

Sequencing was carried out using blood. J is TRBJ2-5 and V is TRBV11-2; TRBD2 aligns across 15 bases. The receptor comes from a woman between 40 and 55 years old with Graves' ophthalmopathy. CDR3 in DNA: TGTGCCAGCAGCTCGGGACTAGCGGGAGGCGGTGGCGAGACCCAGTACTTC. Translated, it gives CASSSGLAGGGGETQYF.